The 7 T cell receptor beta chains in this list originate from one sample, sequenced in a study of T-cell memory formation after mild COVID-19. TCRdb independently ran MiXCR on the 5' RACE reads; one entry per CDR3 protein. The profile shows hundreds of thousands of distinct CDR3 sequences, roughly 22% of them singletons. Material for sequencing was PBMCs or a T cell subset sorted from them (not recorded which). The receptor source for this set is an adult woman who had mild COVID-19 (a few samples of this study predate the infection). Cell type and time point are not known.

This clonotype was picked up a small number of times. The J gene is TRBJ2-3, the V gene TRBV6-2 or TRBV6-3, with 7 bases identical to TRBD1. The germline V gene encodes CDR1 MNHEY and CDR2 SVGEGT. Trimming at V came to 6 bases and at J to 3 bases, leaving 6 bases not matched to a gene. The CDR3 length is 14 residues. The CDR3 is CASSDREVTDTQYF. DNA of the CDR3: TGTGCCAGCAGCGACAGGGAAGTTACAGATACGCAGTATTTT.

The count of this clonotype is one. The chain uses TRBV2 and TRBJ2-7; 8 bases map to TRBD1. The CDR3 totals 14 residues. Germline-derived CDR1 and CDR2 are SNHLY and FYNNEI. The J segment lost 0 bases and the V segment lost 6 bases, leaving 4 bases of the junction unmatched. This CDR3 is CASSRTGISYEQYF. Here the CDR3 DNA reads TGTGCCAGCAGCCGGACAGGGATCTCCTACGAGCAGTACTTC.

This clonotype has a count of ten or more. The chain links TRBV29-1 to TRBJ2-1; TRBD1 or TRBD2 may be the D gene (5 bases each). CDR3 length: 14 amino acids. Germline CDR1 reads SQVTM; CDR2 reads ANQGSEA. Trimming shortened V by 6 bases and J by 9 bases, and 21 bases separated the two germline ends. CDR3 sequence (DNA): TGCAGCGTAATGGGGACGCCCAACGGGGTTGAGCAGTTCTTC. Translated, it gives CSVMGTPNGVEQFF.

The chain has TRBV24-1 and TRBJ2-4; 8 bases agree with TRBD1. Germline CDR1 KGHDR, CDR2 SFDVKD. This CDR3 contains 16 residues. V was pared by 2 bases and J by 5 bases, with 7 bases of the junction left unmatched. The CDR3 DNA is TGTGCCACCAGTGATTCTCCGACAGGGGCGCAAAACATTCAGTACTTC. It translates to CATSDSPTGAQNIQYF.

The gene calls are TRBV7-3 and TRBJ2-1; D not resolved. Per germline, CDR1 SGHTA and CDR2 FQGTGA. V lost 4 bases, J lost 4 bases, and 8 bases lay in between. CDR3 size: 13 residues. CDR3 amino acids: CASSSATYNEQFF. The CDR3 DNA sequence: TGTGCCAGCAGCTCCGCGACATACAATGAGCAGTTCTTC.

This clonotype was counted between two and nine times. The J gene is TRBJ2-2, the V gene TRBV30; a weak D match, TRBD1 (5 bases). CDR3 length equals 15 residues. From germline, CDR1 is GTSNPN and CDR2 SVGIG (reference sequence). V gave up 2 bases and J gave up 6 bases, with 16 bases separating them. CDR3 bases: TGTGCCTGGAGTCTAGGGTGGGGCGCTTCCGGGGAGCTGTTTTTT. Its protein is CAWSLGWGASGELFF.

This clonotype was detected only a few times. The CDR3 sequence: CAWSGRTGRDTQYF. The CDR3 DNA follows: TGTGCCTGGAGTGGACGGACAGGGAGGGATACGCAGTATTTT. The V call is TRBV30, the J call TRBJ2-3, with TRBD1 identical over 8 bases. The V gene's germline CDR1 is GTSNPN and CDR2 SVGIG (reference sequence). V gave up 1 base and J gave up 6 bases; unmatched junction bases: 6. The length of the CDR3 is 14 residues.